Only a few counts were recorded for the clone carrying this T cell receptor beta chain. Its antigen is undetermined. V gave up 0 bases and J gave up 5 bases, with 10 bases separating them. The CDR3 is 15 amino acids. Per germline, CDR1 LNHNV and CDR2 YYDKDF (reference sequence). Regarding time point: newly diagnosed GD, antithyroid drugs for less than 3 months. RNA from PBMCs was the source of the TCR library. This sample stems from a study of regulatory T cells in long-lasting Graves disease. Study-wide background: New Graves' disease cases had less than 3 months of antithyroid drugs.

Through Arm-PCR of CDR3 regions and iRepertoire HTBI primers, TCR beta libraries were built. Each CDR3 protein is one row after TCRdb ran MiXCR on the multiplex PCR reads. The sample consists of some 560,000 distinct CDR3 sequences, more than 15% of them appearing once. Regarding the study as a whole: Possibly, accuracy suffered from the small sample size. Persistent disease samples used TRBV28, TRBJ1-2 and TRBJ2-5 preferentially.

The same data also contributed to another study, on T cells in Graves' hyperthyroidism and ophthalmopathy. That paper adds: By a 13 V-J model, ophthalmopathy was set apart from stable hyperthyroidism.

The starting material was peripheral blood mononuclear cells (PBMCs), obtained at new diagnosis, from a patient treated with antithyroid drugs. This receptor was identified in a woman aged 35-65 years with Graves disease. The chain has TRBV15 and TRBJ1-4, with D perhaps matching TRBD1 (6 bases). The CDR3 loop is CATSRDTGTNEKLFF. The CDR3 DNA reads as TGTGCCACCAGCAGAGACACCGGGACAAATGAAAAACTGTTTTTT.